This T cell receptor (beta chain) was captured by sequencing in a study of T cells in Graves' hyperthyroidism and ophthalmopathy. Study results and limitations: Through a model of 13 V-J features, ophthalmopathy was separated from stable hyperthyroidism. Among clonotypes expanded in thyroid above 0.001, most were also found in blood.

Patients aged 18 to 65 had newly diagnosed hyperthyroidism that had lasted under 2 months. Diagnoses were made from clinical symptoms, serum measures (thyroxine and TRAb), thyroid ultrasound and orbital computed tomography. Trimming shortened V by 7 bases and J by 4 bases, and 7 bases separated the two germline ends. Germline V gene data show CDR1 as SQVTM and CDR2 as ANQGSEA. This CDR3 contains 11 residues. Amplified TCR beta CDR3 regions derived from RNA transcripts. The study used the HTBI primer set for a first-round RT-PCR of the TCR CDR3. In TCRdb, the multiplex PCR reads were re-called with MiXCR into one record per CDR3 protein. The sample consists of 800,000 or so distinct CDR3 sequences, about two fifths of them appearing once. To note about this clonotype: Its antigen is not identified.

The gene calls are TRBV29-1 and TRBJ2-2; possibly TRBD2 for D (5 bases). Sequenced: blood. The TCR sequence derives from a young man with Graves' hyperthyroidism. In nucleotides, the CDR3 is TGCAGCGGGGGAGTCACCGGGGAGCTGTTTTTT. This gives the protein CSGGVTGELFF.